This TCR beta chain was recorded in a study of molecular identifiers for immune sequencing clone quantification. Study-level results: Clones above 20 RNA copies contained over 98% of effector molecules but under 1% of naive ones.

About this clonotype: The antigen is not known.

A CD8+CD4-CCR7+CD45RA+ phenotype served as the sorting definition for naive CD8 T cells. Germline V gene sequence: CDR1 SEHNR, CDR2 FQNEAQ (reference sequence). The CDR3 contains 17 residues. V lost 6 bases to trimming and J lost 3 bases; unmatched junction nucleotides: 12. It was with previously described methods and listed TCR primers that bulk TCR libraries were made. TCRdb reprocessed the PCR reads with MiXCR, giving one entry per CDR3 protein. Of 460,000 or so distinct CDR3 sequences in the sample, less than 30% were seen once. V usage is TRBV7-9 and J usage is TRBJ2-1; 9 bases match TRBD2. The sequence was obtained from a human donor in good health. Some libraries in this study had Jurkat cell RNA spiked in. Sequencing used naive CD8+ T cells from blood, with Jurkat cell RNA spiked in. The subset was: FACS-sorted CD8+CD4-CCR7+CD45RA+ naive T cells. The CDR3 is CASSATRGGAVYNEQFF. CDR3 bases: TGTGCCAGCAGTGCGACTCGCGGGGGGGCCGTCTACAATGAGCAGTTCTTC.